The TCR beta chain under discussion was sequenced for a study of OX40 agonist ivuxolimab in advanced cancers. As for the study in general: Subjects had a mean age of about 57 years, with a range of 23 to 79; approximately 83% were male.

Findings of the study overall: Certain nonresponding patients likewise had low normalized T-cell clonal expansion. The mean number of expanded clones was higher in CD8+ T cells than in CD4+.

Turning to this clone: The target antigen is unknown.

Libraries were prepared by immunoSEQ multiplex PCR; TCRdb keeps only in-frame clonotypes and omits some of them. This table has about 46,000 clones, about 90% appearing once. The CDR3 sequence is 15 residues long. V dropped 0 bases and J dropped 0 bases, with 6 bases sitting between them. Germline V gives CDR1 SGHDN, CDR2 FVKESK. The sample was CD4+ or CD8+ T cells sorted from blood, taken in a trial of the OX40 agonist ivuxolimab. The chain couples TRBV14 to TRBJ1-3, with no clear D. The clonotype originates from an adult with an advanced solid tumor such as melanoma, head and neck, liver or kidney cancer. The CDR3 region is CASSQDSGSGNTIYF. CDR3 sequence (DNA): TGTGCCAGCAGCCAAGATTCGGGCTCTGGAAACACCATATATTTT. Based on the CDR3 plus reference TRBV14 and TRBJ1-3, the full variable domain is EAGVTQFPSHSVIEKGQTVTLRCDPISGHDNLYWYRRVMGKEIKFLLHFVKESKQDESGMPNNRFLAERTGGTYSTLKVQPAELEDSGVYFCASSQDSGSGNTIYFGEGSWLTVV.